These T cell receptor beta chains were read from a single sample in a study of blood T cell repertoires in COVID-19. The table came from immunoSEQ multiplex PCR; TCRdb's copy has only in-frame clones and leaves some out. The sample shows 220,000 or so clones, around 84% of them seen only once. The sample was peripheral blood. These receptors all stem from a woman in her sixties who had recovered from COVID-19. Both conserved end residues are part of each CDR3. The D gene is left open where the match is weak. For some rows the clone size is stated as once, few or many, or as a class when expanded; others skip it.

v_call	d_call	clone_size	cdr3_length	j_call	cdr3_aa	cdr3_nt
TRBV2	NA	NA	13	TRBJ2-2	CASSQTSSGELFF	TGTGCCAGCAGCCAGACTAGTTCCGGGGAGCTGTTTTTT
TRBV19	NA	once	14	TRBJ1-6	CASSRGQGNSPLHF	TGTGCCAGTAGTAGGGGGCAAGGTAATTCACCCCTCCACTTT
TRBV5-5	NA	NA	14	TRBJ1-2	CASSLWAGSYGYTF	TGTGCCAGCAGCCTATGGGCGGGATCCTATGGCTACACCTTC
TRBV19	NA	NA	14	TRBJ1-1	CASSMWGADTEAFF	TGTGCCAGTAGTATGTGGGGCGCGGACACTGAAGCTTTCTTT
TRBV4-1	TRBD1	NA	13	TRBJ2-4	CASSLLPGGKQYF	TGCGCCAGCAGCCTACTACCAGGGGGCAAGCAGTACTTC
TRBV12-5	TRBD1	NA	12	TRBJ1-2	CASGFRGHGYTF	TGTGCTAGTGGTTTCAGGGGGCACGGCTACACCTTC
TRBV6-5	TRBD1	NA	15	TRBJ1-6	CASSYAGQFNSPLHF	TGTGCCAGCAGTTACGCGGGACAGTTTAATTCACCCCTCCACTTT
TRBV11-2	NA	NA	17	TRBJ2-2	CASSTTRWRADTGELFF	TGTGCCAGCAGCACCACCCGTTGGAGGGCGGACACCGGGGAGCTGTTTTTT
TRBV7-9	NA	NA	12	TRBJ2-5	CASSLNGETQYF	TGTGCCAGCAGCTTAAACGGGGAGACCCAGTACTTC
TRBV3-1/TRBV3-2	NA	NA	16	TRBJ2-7	CASSQAPTGSSYEQYF	TGTGCCAGCAGCCAAGCTCCGACAGGTAGCTCCTACGAGCAGTACTTC
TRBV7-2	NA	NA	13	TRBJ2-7	CASSLQGVGEQYF	TGTGCCAGCAGCCTACAGGGAGTTGGAGAGCAGTACTTC
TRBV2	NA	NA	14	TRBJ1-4	CASRPGRRNEKLFF	TGTGCCAGCAGGCCCGGGAGGAGGAATGAAAAACTGTTTTTT
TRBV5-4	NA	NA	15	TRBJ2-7	CASSLGGGVPYEQYF	TGTGCCAGCAGCTTGGGAGGGGGGGTTCCCTACGAGCAGTACTTC
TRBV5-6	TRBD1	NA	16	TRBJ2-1	CASSFKVGTEGDEQFF	TGTGCCAGCAGCTTTAAGGTGGGGACAGAAGGCGATGAGCAGTTCTTC
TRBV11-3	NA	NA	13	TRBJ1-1	CASSLDGKGEAFF	TGTGCCAGCAGCTTAGATGGTAAGGGGGAAGCTTTCTTT